What follows is one T cell receptor (beta chain) and its context. Its antigen is currently unknown. Donors were nominally healthy when sampled, though unrecorded immune exposures were likely. The data derive from a study of cytomegalovirus exposure and HLA in healthy donors. Study-level results: The dataset shows that most TCR sequences were rare, while some public TCRs occurred in many donors.

The V segment lost 4 bases and the J segment 2 bases; nucleotides outside the gene matches: 7. The CDR3 totals 15 residues. Germline CDR1 and CDR2: MNHNS and SASEGT. It was with 60 Vbeta and 13 Jbeta primers that the PCR ran. Sequencing used immunoSEQ multiplex PCR; TCRdb keeps in-frame clones, though not all of them. The repertoire holds around 150,000 clones, with around 76% as singletons. Sequencing used PBMCs. The rearrangement joins TRBV6-1 to TRBJ2-7; 8 nucleotides agree with TRBD1. This TCR came from a girl between 5 and 17 years old in good health and CMV-seropositive. The CDR3 loop reads CASSVVRDRTYEQYF. CDR3 DNA: TGTGCCAGCAGTGTAGTCCGGGACAGGACCTACGAGCAGTACTTC.